A single sample is the source of the 28 T cell receptor beta chains below, sequenced in a study of T cell changes during pregnancy in multiple sclerosis. Assay used: immunoSEQ multiplex PCR; TCRdb lists only in-frame clones, some missing. The data show roughly 87,000 clones, approximately 91% seen once. Specimen: PBMCs, collected in the first trimester of pregnancy. All receptors derive from a female donor in good health, serving as a control in a pregnancy study. Some clones in this sample may be carry-over from other donors' samples.

V usage is TRBV28 and J usage is TRBJ1-2; D might be TRBD1 (6 bases). The CDR3 runs 14 residues. Trimming removed 2 bases at V and 6 bases at J, with 13 bases between. CDR1 MDHEN and CDR2 SYDVKM come from the germline V gene. CDR3 in amino acids: CASSLDTGNDGYTF. CDR3 coding DNA: TGTGCCAGCAGTTTAGATACAGGGAACGATGGCTACACCTTC.

V gene TRBV18 combines with J gene TRBJ2-2; 10 nucleotides match TRBD1. This CDR3 is built from 16 residues. The V gene's germline CDR1 is KGHSH and CDR2 LQKENI. With 2 bases clipped from V and 2 bases from J, the junction kept 2 bases outside the gene matches. The CDR3 DNA sequence: TGTGCCAGCTCACCAGGGACAGGGGTTAACACCGGGGAGCTGTTTTTT. Amino acid sequence: CASSPGTGVNTGELFF.

The chain recombines TRBV9 with TRBJ1-4, with TRBD1 matching over 11 bases. Germline values: CDR1 SGDLS, CDR2 YYNGEE. The CDR3 length is 17 residues. J was trimmed by 0 bases and V by 0 bases; bases with no gene match: 1. Here the CDR3 DNA reads TGTGCCAGCAGCGTAGAGGGACAGGGGGCAACTAATGAAAAACTGTTTTTT. It yields the protein CASSVEGQGATNEKLFF. The whole variable domain, remainder taken from reference TRBV9 and TRBJ1-4, is DSGVTQTPKHLITATGQRVTLRCSPRSGDLSVYWYQQSLDQGLQFLIQYYNGEERAKGNILERFSAQQFPDLHSELNLSSLELGDSALYFCASSVEGQGATNEKLFFGSGTQLSVL.

This rearrangement joins TRBV27 to TRBJ1-2; 9 positions agree with TRBD1. The CDR3 loop spans 16 amino acids. V lost 4 bases, J lost 4 bases, and 10 bases stayed unmatched. Germline CDR1 reads MNHEY; CDR2 reads SMNVEV (reference sequence). The chain's CDR3 is CASSYQMGQGPYGYTF. The CDR3 bases are TGTGCCAGCAGTTACCAGATGGGACAGGGTCCCTATGGCTACACCTTC.

The chain uses TRBV5-1 and TRBJ2-3; possible D gene TRBD1, 7 bases. Germline V gene lookup returns CDR1 SGHRS and CDR2 YFSETQ. V was clipped by 6 bases and J by 6 bases, with 14 bases between them. The CDR3 loop spans 13 amino acids. This CDR3 is CASKDPGGDTQYF. The CDR3 region has the DNA TGCGCCAGCAAGGACCCAGGGGGGGATACGCAGTATTTT.

The rearrangement links TRBV19 to TRBJ2-7, with D possibly matching TRBD1 (5 bases). Germline V gene sequence: CDR1 LNHDA, CDR2 SQIVND (reference sequence). V was clipped by 3 bases and J by 2 bases, with 11 bases between them. The CDR3 has 14 residues. Written as DNA, the CDR3 is TGTGCCAGTAGTATCGCTCAGGGTCCCTACGAGCAGTACTTC. As protein: CASSIAQGPYEQYF. Full variable domain (outside the CDR3, taken from reference TRBV19 and TRBJ2-7): DGGITQSPKYLFRKEGQNVTLSCEQNLNHDAMYWYRQDPGQGLRLIYYSQIVNDFQKGDIAEGYSVSREKKESFPLTVTSAQKNPTAFYLCASSIAQGPYEQYFGPGTRLTVT.

The CDR3 nucleotides are TGTGCCACCAGCCGACTGGGGGGGCTCTGGGCCACAGATACGCAGTATTTT. Protein: CATSRLGGLWATDTQYF. V is TRBV15 and J is TRBJ2-3; perhaps TRBD2 as D (7 bases). Germline V lookup: CDR1 LNHNV, CDR2 YYDKDF (reference sequence). With 5 bases removed from V and 2 bases from J, the gap between germline ends came to 20 bases. The CDR3 runs to 17 residues.

The rearrangement joins TRBV6-6 to TRBJ2-5; 12 nucleotides match TRBD1. This CDR3 has 15 amino acids. V lost 7 bases and J lost 7; bases outside the gene matches: 10. Germline CDR1 and CDR2: MNHNY and SVGAGI (reference sequence). In nucleotides, the CDR3 is TGTGCCAGCACCCCAGGGACAGGGGGCTATGTGACCCAGTACTTC. It specifies CASTPGTGGYVTQYF.

The chain is built from TRBV4-1 and TRBJ2-4, with 11 positions matching TRBD1. Germline assignment: CDR1 MGHRA and CDR2 YSYEKL. This CDR3 region has 17 residues. With 1 base clipped from V and 3 bases from J, the junction kept 5 bases outside the gene matches. CDR3 nucleotides: TGCGCCAGCAGCCAAGTCGGACAGGGGGCCGACAAAAACATTCAGTACTTC. The encoded protein is CASSQVGQGADKNIQYF.

The chain carries TRBV4-2 and TRBJ2-1, with D perhaps TRBD2 (6 bases). The ends were cut back, 1 base at V and 7 bases at J, with 17 bases in the middle. CDR3 size: 16 residues. CDR1 is LGHNA, CDR2 YNFKEQ, per germline. The CDR3 protein is CASSQGTGESDNEQFF. CDR3 nucleotide sequence: TGTGCCAGCAGCCAAGGCACGGGAGAGAGTGATAATGAGCAGTTCTTC.

This chain connects TRBV7-9 to TRBJ2-7; unclear D gene. The ends were cut back, 4 bases at V and 2 bases at J, with 12 bases in the middle. CDR1 is SEHNR, CDR2 FQNEAQ, per germline (reference sequence). The CDR3 length is 14 residues. This CDR3 is CASSSPERPYEQYF. For the CDR3, the DNA is TGTGCCAGCAGCTCCCCCGAGAGGCCCTACGAGCAGTACTTC.

This chain joins TRBV5-4 and TRBJ2-1, with 7 bases identical to TRBD1. CDR1 is SGHNT and CDR2 is YYREEE in the germline V gene (reference sequence). The length of the CDR3 is 13 residues. The V and J ends lost 4 bases and 6 bases, in that order; junction bases with no gene match: 4. The CDR3 protein is CASSTGQSNEQFF. The CDR3 DNA sequence: TGTGCCAGCAGCACGGGACAGAGCAATGAGCAGTTCTTC.

The V and J genes are TRBV5-6 and TRBJ1-5; TRBD1 aligns across 10 bases. CDR1 is SGHDT and CDR2 is YYEEEE in the germline V gene. This CDR3 has 16 amino acids. The junction had 7 bases not matched to a gene; V was cut back by 1 base and J by 6 bases. The CDR3: CASSLRETGGSQPQHF. CDR3 sequence (DNA): TGTGCCAGCAGCTTGAGGGAGACAGGGGGCTCTCAGCCCCAGCATTTT.

CDR3 protein: CASRNAYTGARSQPQHF. Here the CDR3 DNA reads TGTGCCAGCAGGAATGCATACACAGGGGCCCGAAGTCAGCCCCAGCATTTT. The gene calls are TRBV19 and TRBJ1-5; 7 positions agree with TRBD1. Germline values: CDR1 LNHDA, CDR2 SQIVND (reference sequence). The CDR3 consists of 17 residues. Trimming at V came to 9 bases and at J to 6 bases, leaving 20 bases not matched to a gene.

The rearrangement joins TRBV19 to TRBJ2-1; 14 nucleotides match TRBD2. The CDR3 is made up of 20 amino acids. CDR1 and CDR2 from the germline V gene are LNHDA and SQIVND (reference sequence). V was clipped by 4 bases and J by 8 bases; unmatched bases: 19. This CDR3 is CASSTTPSGTSGRVQYEQFF. The CDR3 nucleotides are TGTGCCAGTAGTACCACGCCATCCGGGACTAGCGGGAGAGTCCAATATGAGCAGTTCTTC.

The chain's CDR3 is CASSLGRGSNQPQHF. The CDR3 nucleotides read TGTGCCAGCAGCTTAGGCAGGGGGAGCAATCAGCCCCAGCATTTT. The V call is TRBV11-2, the J call TRBJ1-5, with 7 bases lining up with TRBD1. The CDR3 covers 15 residues. The junction had 1 base not matched to a gene; V was cut back by 1 base and J by 1 base. Germline loops: CDR1 SGHAT, CDR2 FQNNGV.

The chain employs TRBV4-2 and TRBJ2-3; 12 bases align to TRBD2. CDR1 and CDR2 (germline): LGHNA, YNFKEQ. With 1 base clipped from V and 3 bases from J, the junction kept 14 bases outside the gene matches. The CDR3 has 20 amino acids. CDR3 in amino acids: CASSQVGGLAGGPGTDTQYF. CDR3 sequence (DNA): TGTGCCAGCAGCCAAGTAGGGGGGCTAGCGGGGGGGCCGGGGACAGATACGCAGTATTTT.

Here the CDR3 DNA reads TGCGCCAGCAGCCAAGAAGCCCACCGCTACAATGAGCAGTTCTTC. Residues: CASSQEAHRYNEQFF. V usage is TRBV4-3 and J usage is TRBJ2-1; D unclear. V lost 0 bases and J lost 3, with 9 bases in between. The CDR3 spans 15 residues. From germline, CDR1 is LGHNA and CDR2 YSLEER.

V usage is TRBV19 and J usage is TRBJ1-5, with TRBD1 identical over 7 bases. Germline V gene data show CDR1 as LNHDA and CDR2 as SQIVND (reference sequence). CDR3 length equals 15 residues. The trim removed 3 bases at V and 5 bases at J, leaving 7 bases unmatched. The CDR3 sequence: CASSIATGLDQPQHF. Written as DNA, the CDR3 is TGTGCCAGTAGTATCGCGACAGGGCTCGATCAGCCCCAGCATTTT.

This clone was observed a handful of times. The chain employs TRBV29-1 and TRBJ1-1; D possibly corresponds to TRBD1 (6 bases). The V and J ends lost 6 bases and 3 bases respectively, with 11 bases between them. The CDR3 length is 12 residues. Germline loops: CDR1 SQVTM, CDR2 ANQGSEA. The CDR3 DNA follows: TGCAGCGTGGACAGTTGGGACACTGAAGCTTTCTTT. As protein: CSVDSWDTEAFF.

As to this clone: At one boundary the junction diverges from the germline segment, which might be a read error. The chain recombines TRBV6-4 with TRBJ1-5; D is unclear. CDR3 length equals 13 residues. Looked up from germline, CDR1 is MRHNA and CDR2 is SNTAGT. The CDR3 sequence: CASLTEGNQPQHF. As DNA, the CDR3 is TGTGCCAGCCTAACCGAGGGCAACCAGCCCCAGCATTTT.

This chain connects TRBV7-9 to TRBJ2-7; D is unresolved. The CDR3 length is 12 residues. Germline V gene lookup returns CDR1 SEHNR and CDR2 FQNEAQ (reference sequence). V lost 1 base, J lost 2 bases, and 3 bases lay in between. The CDR3 is CASSLGAYEQYF. In nucleotides, the CDR3 is TGTGCCAGCAGCTTAGGAGCCTACGAGCAGTACTTC.

The V and J genes are TRBV18 and TRBJ1-5, with TRBD1 as a possible D gene (6 bases). The V end was cut by 6 bases, the J end by 0 bases, with 12 bases between. Germline lookup yields CDR1 KGHSH and CDR2 LQKENI. The CDR3 covers 15 residues. CDR3 amino acids: CASSQGQYSNQPQHF. The CDR3 bases are TGTGCCAGCTCGCAGGGGCAGTATAGCAATCAGCCCCAGCATTTT.

The CDR3 reads CASSLLTGVREKLFF. DNA for the CDR3: TGTGCCAGCAGCTTACTGACAGGGGTCAGGGAAAAACTGTTTTTT. This sequence joins TRBV7-2 and TRBJ1-4; 8 nucleotides agree with TRBD1. This CDR3 comprises 15 residues. The V gene end was trimmed by 2 bases and the J gene end by 8 bases; junction bases not matched to a gene: 7. Per the germline V gene, CDR1 is SGHTA and CDR2 is FQGNSA.

V gene TRBV29-1 combines with J gene TRBJ2-3, with a weak D call TRBD1 (6 bases). The V and J ends lost 2 bases and 2 bases respectively, with 20 bases between them. CDR1 SQVTM and CDR2 ANQGSEA come from the germline V gene. This CDR3 has 17 amino acids. The CDR3 loop reads CSVEKGTTSTYTDTQYF. The CDR3 DNA reads as TGCAGCGTTGAAAAAGGGACAACTTCTACTTACACAGATACGCAGTATTTT.

The chain couples TRBV5-1 to TRBJ1-2, with 7 bases fitting TRBD1. Germline values: CDR1 SGHRS, CDR2 YFSETQ. There are 14 residues in the CDR3. V was pared by 2 bases and J by 0 bases, with 1 base of the junction left unmatched. The CDR3 reads CASSLGTANYGYTF. For the CDR3, the DNA is TGCGCCAGCAGCTTAGGGACAGCTAACTATGGCTACACCTTC.

The table lists this clone with a few counts. The chain recombines TRBV18 with TRBJ1-1; no clear D. Trimming took 1 base from V and 8 from J, leaving 11 bases between them. Germline assignment: CDR1 KGHSH and CDR2 LQKENI. This CDR3 region has 13 residues. For the CDR3, the DNA is TGTGCCAGCTCACCACGGAGGGTTTCCGAAGCTTTCTTT. Protein product: CASSPRRVSEAFF.

The chain recombines TRBV27 with TRBJ2-5; D unresolved. Looked up from germline, CDR1 is MNHEY and CDR2 is SMNVEV (reference sequence). This CDR3 has 13 residues. V dropped 0 bases and J dropped 2 bases, with 4 bases sitting between them. The CDR3 coding sequence is TGTGCCAGCAGTTTATCCGGTCAAGAGACCCAGTACTTC. Amino acid sequence: CASSLSGQETQYF.